Below are 30 T cell receptor beta chains sequenced from a single sample in a study of blood T cells in healthy people across ages. PCR was performed a second time for 7 to 11 cycles using a sample-barcoded 5' primer and a J-beta primer mix. TCRdb re-derived calls from the 5' RACE reads in MiXCR, one entry per CDR3 protein. The table includes roughly 860,000 distinct CDR3 sequences, less than 80% detected once. The sequenced material came from blood. These receptor sequences come from a man under 40 in good health.

The chain couples TRBV20-1 to TRBJ2-6; D is uncertain. Trimming stripped 5 bases from V and 4 bases from J, with 9 bases between. The CDR3 runs to 13 residues. Germline-derived CDR1 and CDR2 are DFQATT and SNEGSKA (reference sequence). CDR3 in DNA: TGCAGTGCTGCAAGGGTGGGGGCCAACGTCCTGACTTTC. This translates into CSAARVGANVLTF.

This chain uses TRBV9 with TRBJ2-1, with 11 bases fitting TRBD1. CDR1 is SGDLS and CDR2 is YYNGEE in the germline V gene. CDR3 size: 16 residues. The V gene end was trimmed by 1 base and the J gene end by 7 bases; junction bases not matched to a gene: 7. The CDR3 DNA is TGTGCCAGCAGCGTATCCCGGACAGGGGGCGGGAATGAGCAGTTCTTC. Translating it yields CASSVSRTGGGNEQFF.

The rearrangement joins TRBV3-1 to TRBJ2-1; 8 nucleotides agree with TRBD2. Germline assignment: CDR1 LGHDT and CDR2 YNNKEL (reference sequence). The ends lost 3 bases at V and 5 bases at J; junction bases unmatched: 9. The CDR3 loop spans 16 amino acids. CDR3 amino acids: CASSHLGRGANNEQFF. The DNA for the CDR3 is TGTGCCAGCAGCCACCTAGGGCGGGGGGCCAACAATGAGCAGTTCTTC.

The chain is built from TRBV20-1 and TRBJ1-5; D is undetermined. Germline-derived CDR1 and CDR2 are DFQATT and SNEGSKA (reference sequence). The CDR3 consists of 13 residues. V was shortened by 0 bases and J by 1 base, with 4 bases between the two germline ends. In DNA, the CDR3 is TGCAGTGCTAGAGATCGCAGCAATCAGCCCCAGCATTTT. It translates to CSARDRSNQPQHF.

J is TRBJ2-1 and V is TRBV4-2; no firm D call. CDR3 length equals 16 residues. The germline V and J ends were trimmed by 0 bases and 5 bases, with 14 bases remaining between them. Per germline, CDR1 LGHNA and CDR2 YNFKEQ. Here the CDR3 DNA reads TGTGCCAGCAGCCAAGATCCAGGCCACCCGGACAATGAGCAGTTCTTC. Encoded protein: CASSQDPGHPDNEQFF.

This chain links TRBV5-1 with TRBJ2-5; 10 bases line up with TRBD1. Trimming took 3 bases from V and 8 from J; bases not matched to a gene: 4. There are 13 residues in the CDR3. The germline V gene has CDR1 SGHRS and CDR2 YFSETQ. CDR3 sequence: CASSSTTGGTQYF. CDR3 DNA sequence: TGCGCCAGCAGCTCAACGACAGGGGGCACCCAGTACTTC.

The V gene is TRBV6-6, the J gene TRBJ1-4, with D hard to call. The germline V gene encodes CDR1 MNHNY and CDR2 SVGAGI (reference sequence). The V end was cut by 5 bases, the J end by 0 bases, with 13 bases between. The CDR3 consists of 16 residues. In nucleotides, the CDR3 is TGTGCCAGCAGTCCTCCGAAGAGGACAACTAATGAAAAACTGTTTTTT. Translation gives CASSPPKRTTNEKLFF.

The V call is TRBV9, the J call TRBJ1-1; a possible D gene is TRBD1 (5 bases). This CDR3 has 13 residues. The V end lost 4 bases, the J end lost 10 bases, and 17 bases lay between the germline ends. The V gene's germline CDR1 is SGDLS and CDR2 YYNGEE. CDR3: CASSPGDLGVAFF. CDR3 nucleotides: TGTGCCAGCAGCCCTGGGGACCTCGGGGTAGCTTTCTTT.

CDR3 bases: TGTGCCAGCAGCTCGGGACAGGGGACGGCGATCCGGACAGATACGCAGTATTTT. It codes for CASSSGQGTAIRTDTQYF. The chain recombines TRBV6-2 or TRBV6-3 with TRBJ2-3; TRBD1 matches 10 bases. Germline CDR1 reads MNHEY; CDR2 reads SVGEGT. V trimming: 6 bases; J trimming: 3 bases; junction bases outside the gene matches: 15. This CDR3 comprises 18 residues.

This chain links TRBV25-1 with TRBJ1-1; D unclear. CDR1 is MGHDK and CDR2 is SYGVNS in the germline V gene. V dropped 1 base and J dropped 8 bases, with 23 bases sitting between them. The CDR3 has 17 amino acids. As DNA, the CDR3 is TGTGCCAGCAGTGAATTAATGAGGGAAGGCAGCCCACCGGAAGCTTTCTTT. This translates into CASSELMREGSPPEAFF.

The rearrangement links TRBV3-1 to TRBJ2-7, with D perhaps TRBD1 (5 bases). Germline V gene data show CDR1 as LGHDT and CDR2 as YNNKEL (reference sequence). V was clipped by 5 bases and J by 2 bases, with 16 bases between them. The CDR3 runs to 15 residues. The CDR3 protein is CASSFQGASTYEQYF. In DNA, the CDR3 is TGTGCCAGCAGCTTCCAAGGGGCCAGTACCTACGAGCAGTACTTC.

Here the CDR3 reads CASSSTGNGNSPLHF. The CDR3 DNA reads as TGTGCCAGCAGCTCCACAGGGAACGGAAATTCACCCCTCCACTTT. The chain joins TRBV7-9 to TRBJ1-6; possibly TRBD1 for D (6 bases). The CDR3 has 15 amino acids. V gave up 4 bases and J gave up 7 bases, with 14 bases separating them. Per germline, CDR1 SEHNR and CDR2 FQNEAQ (reference sequence).

The genes are TRBV4-1 and TRBJ2-1; the match to TRBD2 covers 9 bases. CDR3 length: 17 residues. Trimming at V came to 0 bases and at J to 5 bases, leaving 8 bases not matched to a gene. Germline lookup yields CDR1 MGHRA and CDR2 YSYEKL. CDR3 residues: CASSQDVGTSPNNEQFF. The CDR3 DNA reads as TGCGCCAGCAGCCAAGATGTTGGGACTAGCCCCAACAATGAGCAGTTCTTC.

V usage is TRBV10-3 and J usage is TRBJ2-4; possible D gene TRBD2, 6 bases. The end of the DNA aligns better with TRBJ2-5, so the J call may be wrong. Per the germline V gene, CDR1 is ENHRY and CDR2 is SYGVKD. The CDR3 spans 12 residues. DNA for the CDR3: TGTGCCATCAGTTCCAGCGGGGAGACCCAGTACTTC. Its translation: CAISSSGETQYF.

V usage is TRBV29-1 and J usage is TRBJ2-5; D call uncertain. V shed 3 bases and J shed 6 bases, with 11 bases lying between them. The CDR3 is made up of 12 amino acids. Germline V CDR1 and CDR2: SQVTM, ANQGSEA. The CDR3 DNA sequence: TGCAGCGTTGACTCAGTCGCGAAGACCCAGTACTTC. Amino acid sequence: CSVDSVAKTQYF.

The rearrangement uses TRBV6-5 and TRBJ1-4; D remains unclear. CDR3 size: 13 residues. In germline, CDR1 is MNHEY, CDR2 SVGAGI. Trimming removed 3 bases at V and 5 bases at J, with 7 bases between. This chain's CDR3 is CASSYVRNEKLFF. The CDR3 nucleotides are TGTGCCAGCAGTTATGTCCGGAATGAAAAACTGTTTTTT.

The chain employs TRBV24-1 and TRBJ2-2; TRBD2 aligns across 9 bases. This CDR3 is 15 amino acids long. Germline V gene lookup returns CDR1 KGHDR and CDR2 SFDVKD. V lost 9 bases to trimming and J lost 0 bases; unmatched junction nucleotides: 4. CDR3 coding DNA: TGTGCCACCTTTTTAGCGGGGGCGAACACCGGGGAGCTGTTTTTT. Translated, it gives CATFLAGANTGELFF.

This clonotype was detected a few times. The chain combines TRBV6-2 or TRBV6-3 with TRBJ2-3; D gene ambiguous. V was pared by 0 bases and J by 2 bases, with 6 bases between. The CDR3 extends over 14 amino acids. CDR1 MNHEY and CDR2 SVGEGT come from the germline V gene. The CDR3 sequence: CASSYSRLTDTQYF. DNA of the CDR3: TGTGCCAGCAGTTACTCAAGACTCACAGATACGCAGTATTTT.

The chain carries TRBV15 and TRBJ2-4; D is unresolved. The J call could be wrong; TRBJ2-7 is a better fit for the DNA end. Looked up from germline, CDR1 is LNHNV and CDR2 is YYDKDF (reference sequence). This CDR3 has 12 amino acids. CDR3 in amino acids: CATSLAGYEQYF. The CDR3 DNA reads TGTGCCACCAGCCTTGCCGGCTACGAGCAGTACTTC.

The chain joins TRBV29-1 to TRBJ1-1; D is undetermined. Trimming took 3 bases from V and 10 from J, leaving 21 bases between them. This CDR3 comprises 14 residues. Germline CDR1 is SQVTM and CDR2 is ANQGSEA. The chain's CDR3 is CSVDRQSRTDGAFF. The CDR3 nucleotides are TGCAGCGTTGATCGGCAGAGTAGGACCGACGGAGCTTTCTTT.

This clonotype turned up a few times. This rearrangement joins TRBV7-2 to TRBJ2-1, with 9 bases identical to TRBD2. After removal of 1 base from V and 4 bases from J, the junction contained 2 bases not matched to a gene. The CDR3 contains 15 residues. Germline V CDR1 and CDR2: SGHTA, FQGNSA. In DNA form, the CDR3 reads TGTGCCAGCAGCTTAGAGACTAGCGGATACAATGAGCAGTTCTTC. It translates to CASSLETSGYNEQFF. Drawing the rest from reference TRBV7-2 and TRBJ2-1, the complete variable domain is GAGVSQSPSNKVTEKGKDVELRCDPISGHTALYWYRQSLGQGLEFLIYFQGNSAPDKSGLPSDRFSAERTGGSVSTLTIQRTQQEDSAVYLCASSLETSGYNEQFFGPGTRLTVL.

This clonotype was recorded at least ten times. The CDR3 reads CASSLSEAGGANVLTF. The CDR3, as DNA: TGCGCCAGCAGCTTGTCGGAGGCAGGTGGGGCCAACGTCCTGACTTTC. The chain couples TRBV5-1 to TRBJ2-6, with a weak D call TRBD2 (5 bases). This CDR3 spans 16 amino acids. Germline V gives CDR1 SGHRS, CDR2 YFSETQ. V was clipped by 1 base and J by 3 bases, with 11 bases between them.

The chain carries TRBV7-9 and TRBJ2-4, with TRBD1 as a possible D gene (6 bases). Near its end, the DNA agrees better with TRBJ2-7, so the J call may be wrong. CDR1 and CDR2 (germline): SEHNR, FQNEAQ (reference sequence). CDR3 length: 14 amino acids. CDR3 residues: CASSTAGQTYEQYF. CDR3 nucleotide sequence: TGTGCCAGCAGCACAGCCGGACAGACCTACGAGCAGTACTTC.

This clonotype was counted only a few times. The V and J genes are TRBV29-1 and TRBJ2-2; D gene ambiguous. The CDR3 loop spans 11 amino acids. V was pared by 5 bases and J by 4 bases, with 5 bases between. CDR1 is SQVTM and CDR2 is ANQGSEA in the germline V gene. CDR3 region: CSVRVTGELFF. DNA for the CDR3: TGCAGCGTTAGGGTCACCGGGGAGCTGTTTTTT.

The chain has TRBV24-1 and TRBJ2-3; 7 bases line up with TRBD2. Germline V gene sequence: CDR1 KGHDR, CDR2 SFDVKD. J lost 0 bases, V lost 4 bases, and 9 bases had no gene match. This CDR3 comprises 17 residues. The chain's CDR3 is CATSDLGASGSTDTQYF. In DNA form, the CDR3 reads TGTGCCACCAGTGACCTTGGGGCTAGCGGAAGCACAGATACGCAGTATTTT.

In its sample, this clonotype was seen once. The chain couples TRBV29-1 to TRBJ2-3; no clear D gene. V dropped 1 base and J dropped 7 bases, with 12 bases sitting between them. This CDR3 is built from 13 residues. Germline loops: CDR1 SQVTM, CDR2 ANQGSEA. The CDR3 nucleotides are TGCAGCGTTGAAGCGGCAGCTAAGTATACGCAGTATTTT. It yields the protein CSVEAAAKYTQYF.

V gene TRBV7-2 combines with J gene TRBJ2-3, with 12 bases identical to TRBD1. From germline, CDR1 is SGHTA and CDR2 FQGNSA. V lost 5 bases and J lost 2; bases outside the gene matches: 14. This CDR3 contains 19 residues. CDR3 coding DNA: TGTGCCAGCAGCCTGAGGGACAGGGGGCTACTCGGTGACACAGATACGCAGTATTTT. This gives the protein CASSLRDRGLLGDTDTQYF.

The V call is TRBV20-1, the J call TRBJ2-7, with a possible D match to TRBD2 (5 bases). V lost 2 bases to trimming and J lost 12 bases, with 17 bases between them. CDR3 length: 12 amino acids. CDR1 is DFQATT, CDR2 SNEGSKA, per germline (reference sequence). CDR3 region: CSARKSGLNRYF. The CDR3 DNA is TGCAGTGCTAGAAAGTCAGGACTGAATCGGTACTTC.

J is TRBJ2-7 and V is TRBV2; 9 bases map to TRBD1. Germline loops: CDR1 SNHLY, CDR2 FYNNEI. This CDR3 has 16 amino acids. V was clipped by 5 bases and J by 5 bases; unmatched bases: 13. CDR3 sequence reads: CASSFPRDRDMNEQYF. CDR3 bases: TGTGCCAGCAGTTTCCCCCGGGACAGGGACATGAACGAGCAGTACTTC.

CDR3 in DNA: TGTGCCAGCAGCATACCTAGGGGGGGCGGCAATGAGCAGTTCTTC. Protein product: CASSIPRGGGNEQFF. The chain is built from TRBV7-2 and TRBJ2-1; weak D call: TRBD2 (7 bases). Deletions cut 5 bases from V and 6 bases from J, with 17 bases between. Germline CDR1 is SGHTA and CDR2 is FQGNSA. The CDR3 spans 15 residues.